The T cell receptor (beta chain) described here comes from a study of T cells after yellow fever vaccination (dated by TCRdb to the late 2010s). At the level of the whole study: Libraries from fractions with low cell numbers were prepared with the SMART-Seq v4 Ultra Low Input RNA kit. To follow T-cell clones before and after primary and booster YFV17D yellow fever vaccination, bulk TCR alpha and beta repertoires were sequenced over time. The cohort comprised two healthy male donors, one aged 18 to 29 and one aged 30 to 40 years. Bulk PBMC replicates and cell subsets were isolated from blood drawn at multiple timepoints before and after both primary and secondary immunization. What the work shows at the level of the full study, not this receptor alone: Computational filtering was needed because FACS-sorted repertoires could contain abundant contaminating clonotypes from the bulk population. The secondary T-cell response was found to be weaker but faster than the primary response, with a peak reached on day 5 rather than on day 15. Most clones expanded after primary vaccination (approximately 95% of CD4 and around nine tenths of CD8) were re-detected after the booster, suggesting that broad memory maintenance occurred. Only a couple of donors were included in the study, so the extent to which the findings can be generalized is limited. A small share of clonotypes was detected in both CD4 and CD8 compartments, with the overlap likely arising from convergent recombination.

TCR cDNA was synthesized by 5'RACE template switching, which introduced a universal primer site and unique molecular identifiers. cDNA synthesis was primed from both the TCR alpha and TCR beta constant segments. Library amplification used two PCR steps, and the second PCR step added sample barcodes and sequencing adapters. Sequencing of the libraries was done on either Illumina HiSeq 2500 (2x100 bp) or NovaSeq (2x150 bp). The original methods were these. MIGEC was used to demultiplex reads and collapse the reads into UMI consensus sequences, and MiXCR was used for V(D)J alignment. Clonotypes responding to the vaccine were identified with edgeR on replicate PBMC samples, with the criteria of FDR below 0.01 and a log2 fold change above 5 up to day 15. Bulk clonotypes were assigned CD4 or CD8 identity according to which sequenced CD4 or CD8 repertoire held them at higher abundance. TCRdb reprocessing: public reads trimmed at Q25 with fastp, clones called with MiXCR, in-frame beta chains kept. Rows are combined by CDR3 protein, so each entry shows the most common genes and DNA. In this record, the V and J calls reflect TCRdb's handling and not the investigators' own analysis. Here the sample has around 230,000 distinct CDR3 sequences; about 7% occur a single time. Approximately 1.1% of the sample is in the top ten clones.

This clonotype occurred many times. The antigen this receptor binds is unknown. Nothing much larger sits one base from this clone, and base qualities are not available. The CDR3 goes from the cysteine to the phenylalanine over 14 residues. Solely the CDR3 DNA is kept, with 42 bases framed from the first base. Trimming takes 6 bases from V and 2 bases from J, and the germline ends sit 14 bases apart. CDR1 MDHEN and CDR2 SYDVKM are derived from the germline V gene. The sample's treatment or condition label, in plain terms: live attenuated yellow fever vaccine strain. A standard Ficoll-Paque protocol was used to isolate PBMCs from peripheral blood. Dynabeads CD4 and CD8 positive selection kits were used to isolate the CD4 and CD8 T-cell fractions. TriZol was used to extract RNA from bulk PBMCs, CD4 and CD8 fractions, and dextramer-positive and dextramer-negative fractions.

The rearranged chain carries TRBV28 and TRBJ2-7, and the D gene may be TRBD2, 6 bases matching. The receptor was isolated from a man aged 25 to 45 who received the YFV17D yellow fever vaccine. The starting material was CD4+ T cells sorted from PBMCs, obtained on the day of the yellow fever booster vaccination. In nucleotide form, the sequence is TGTGCCAGCAGGAATAGACTAGTCACCTACGAGCAGTACTTC. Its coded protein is CASRNRLVTYEQYF. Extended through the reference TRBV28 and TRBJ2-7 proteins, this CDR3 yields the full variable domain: DVKVTQSSRYLVKRTGEKVFLECVQDMDHENMFWYRQDPGLGLRLIYFSYDVKMKEKGDIPEGYSVSREKKERFSLILESASTNQTSMYLCASRNRLVTYEQYFGPGTRLTVT.